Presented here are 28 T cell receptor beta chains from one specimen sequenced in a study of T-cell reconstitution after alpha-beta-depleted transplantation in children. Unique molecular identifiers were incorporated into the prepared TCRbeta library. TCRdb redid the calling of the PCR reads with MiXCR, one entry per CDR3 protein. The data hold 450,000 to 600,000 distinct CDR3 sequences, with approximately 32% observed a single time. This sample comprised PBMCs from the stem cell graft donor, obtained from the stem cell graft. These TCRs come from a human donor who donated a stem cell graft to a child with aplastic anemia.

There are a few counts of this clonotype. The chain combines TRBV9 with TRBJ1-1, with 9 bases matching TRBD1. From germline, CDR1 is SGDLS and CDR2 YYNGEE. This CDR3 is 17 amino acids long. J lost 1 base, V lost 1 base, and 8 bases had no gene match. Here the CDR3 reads CASSVLDRGVGNTEAFF. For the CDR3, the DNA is TGTGCCAGCAGCGTATTGGACAGGGGAGTGGGGAACACTGAAGCTTTCTTT.

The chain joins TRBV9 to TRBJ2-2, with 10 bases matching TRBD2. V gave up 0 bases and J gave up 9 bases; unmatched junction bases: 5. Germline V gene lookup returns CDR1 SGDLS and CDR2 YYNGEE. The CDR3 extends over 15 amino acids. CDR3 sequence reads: CASSVGVAGGRELFF. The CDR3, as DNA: TGTGCCAGCAGCGTAGGGGTAGCGGGAGGCAGGGAGCTGTTTTTT.

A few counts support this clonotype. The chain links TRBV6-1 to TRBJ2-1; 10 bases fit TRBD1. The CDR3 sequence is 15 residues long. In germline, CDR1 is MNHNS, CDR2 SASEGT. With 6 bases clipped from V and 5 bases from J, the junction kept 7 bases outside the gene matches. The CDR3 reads CASRMGGTGDNEQFF. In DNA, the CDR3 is TGTGCCAGCAGGATGGGGGGGACAGGGGACAATGAGCAGTTCTTC.

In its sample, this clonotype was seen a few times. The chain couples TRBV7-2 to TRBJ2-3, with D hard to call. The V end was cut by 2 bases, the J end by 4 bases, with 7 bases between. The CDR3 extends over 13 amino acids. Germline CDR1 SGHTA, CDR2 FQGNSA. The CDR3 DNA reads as TGTGCCAGCAGCTTAAGGCCAGCAGATACGCAGTATTTT. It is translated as CASSLRPADTQYF.

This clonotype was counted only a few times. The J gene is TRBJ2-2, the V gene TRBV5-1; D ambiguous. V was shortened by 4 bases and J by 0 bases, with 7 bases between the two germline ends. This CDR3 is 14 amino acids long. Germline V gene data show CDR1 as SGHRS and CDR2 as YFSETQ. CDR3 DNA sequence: TGCGCCAGCAGCCCCACATCGAACACCGGGGAGCTGTTTTTT. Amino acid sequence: CASSPTSNTGELFF. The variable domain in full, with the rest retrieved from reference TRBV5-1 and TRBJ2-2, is KAGVTQTPRYLIKTRGQQVTLSCSPISGHRSVSWYQQTPGQGLQFLFEYFSETQRNKGNFPGRFSGRQFSNSRSEMNVSTLELGDSALYLCASSPTSNTGELFFGEGSRLTVL.

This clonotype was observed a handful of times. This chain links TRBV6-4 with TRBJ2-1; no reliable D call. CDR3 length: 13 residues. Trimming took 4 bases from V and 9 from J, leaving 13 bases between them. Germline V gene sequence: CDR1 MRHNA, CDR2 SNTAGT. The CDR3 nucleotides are TGTGCCAGCAGTGCACAATCGACTGGTGAGCAGTTCTTC. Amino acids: CASSAQSTGEQFF.

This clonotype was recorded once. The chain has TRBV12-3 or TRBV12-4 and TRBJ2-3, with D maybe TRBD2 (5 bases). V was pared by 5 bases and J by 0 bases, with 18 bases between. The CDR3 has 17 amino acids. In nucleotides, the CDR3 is TGTGCCAGCAGTCCCTCCCTATTAGCGATCAGCACAGATACGCAGTATTTT. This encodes CASSPSLLAISTDTQYF.

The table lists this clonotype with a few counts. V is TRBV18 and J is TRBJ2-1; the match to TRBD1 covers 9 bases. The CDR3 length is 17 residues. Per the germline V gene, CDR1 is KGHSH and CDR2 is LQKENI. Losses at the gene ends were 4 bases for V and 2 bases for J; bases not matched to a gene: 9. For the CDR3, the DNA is TGTGCCAGCTCACTACAACGTACAGGGGGCGCCTACAATGAGCAGTTCTTC. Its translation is CASSLQRTGGAYNEQFF.

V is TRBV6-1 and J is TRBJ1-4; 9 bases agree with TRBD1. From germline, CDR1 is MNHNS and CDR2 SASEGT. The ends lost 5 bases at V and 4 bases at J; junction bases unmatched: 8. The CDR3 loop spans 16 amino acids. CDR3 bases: TGTGCCAGCAGTCCACAGGGGGCGAAGGGTAATGAAAAACTGTTTTTT. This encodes CASSPQGAKGNEKLFF.

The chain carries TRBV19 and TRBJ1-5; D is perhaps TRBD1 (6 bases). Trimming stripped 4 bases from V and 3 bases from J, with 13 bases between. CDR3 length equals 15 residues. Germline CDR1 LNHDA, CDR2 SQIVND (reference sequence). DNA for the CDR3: TGTGCCAGTAGTACTACAGGGCGTACCAATCAGCCCCAGCATTTT. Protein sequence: CASSTTGRTNQPQHF.

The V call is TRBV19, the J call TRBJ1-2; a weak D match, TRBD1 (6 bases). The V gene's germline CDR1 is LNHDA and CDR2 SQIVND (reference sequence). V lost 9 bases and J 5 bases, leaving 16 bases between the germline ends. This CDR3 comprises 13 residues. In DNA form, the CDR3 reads TGTGCCAGCGAGGGCGGACAGAATTATGGCTACACCTTC. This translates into CASEGGQNYGYTF.

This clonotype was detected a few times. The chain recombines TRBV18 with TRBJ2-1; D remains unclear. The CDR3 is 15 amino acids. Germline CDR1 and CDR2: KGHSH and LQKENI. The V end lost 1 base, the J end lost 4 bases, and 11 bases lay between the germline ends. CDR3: CASSPRLGAYNEQFF. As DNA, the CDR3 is TGTGCCAGCTCACCACGGCTAGGAGCATACAATGAGCAGTTCTTC.

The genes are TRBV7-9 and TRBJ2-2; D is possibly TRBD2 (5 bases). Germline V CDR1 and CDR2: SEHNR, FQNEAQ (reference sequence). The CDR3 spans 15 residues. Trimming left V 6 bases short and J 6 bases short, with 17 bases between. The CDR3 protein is CASRRVSVRAGELFF. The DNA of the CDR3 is TGTGCCAGCAGACGTGTTTCAGTGAGGGCCGGGGAGCTGTTTTTT.

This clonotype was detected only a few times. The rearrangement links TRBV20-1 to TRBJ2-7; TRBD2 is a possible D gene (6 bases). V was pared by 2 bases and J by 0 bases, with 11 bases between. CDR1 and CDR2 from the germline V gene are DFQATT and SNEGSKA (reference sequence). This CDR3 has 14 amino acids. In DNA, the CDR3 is TGCAGTGCTAGAAGGGGAGCGGGCTCCTACGAGCAGTACTTC. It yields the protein CSARRGAGSYEQYF.

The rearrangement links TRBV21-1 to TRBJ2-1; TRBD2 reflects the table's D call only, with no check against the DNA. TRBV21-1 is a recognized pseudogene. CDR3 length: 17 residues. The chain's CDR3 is CASSNGVVTSKYNEQFF. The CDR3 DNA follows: TGTGCCAGCAGCAATGGGGTCGTGACTAGCAAGTACAATGAGCAGTTCTTC.

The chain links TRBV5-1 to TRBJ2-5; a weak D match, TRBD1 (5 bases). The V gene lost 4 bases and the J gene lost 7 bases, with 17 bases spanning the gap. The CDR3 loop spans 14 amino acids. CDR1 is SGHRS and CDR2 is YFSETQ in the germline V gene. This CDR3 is CASSSWGGNGTQYF. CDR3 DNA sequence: TGCGCCAGCAGCAGCTGGGGCGGAAATGGGACCCAGTACTTC.

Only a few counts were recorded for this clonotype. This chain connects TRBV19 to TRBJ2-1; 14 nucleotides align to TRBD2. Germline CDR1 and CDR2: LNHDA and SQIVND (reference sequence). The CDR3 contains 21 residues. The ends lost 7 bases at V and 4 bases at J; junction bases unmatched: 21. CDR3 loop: CASTLRGMTSGRAWGYNEQFF. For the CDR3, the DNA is TGTGCCAGTACCCTTAGGGGCATGACTAGCGGGAGGGCCTGGGGATACAATGAGCAGTTCTTC.

The CDR3 spells CASRHRGTGELFF. DNA of the CDR3: TGTGCCAGCAGGCATAGGGGCACCGGGGAGCTGTTTTTT. The rearrangement joins TRBV3-1 to TRBJ2-2, with TRBD1 as a possible D gene (5 bases). The CDR3 covers 13 residues. CDR1 is LGHDT and CDR2 is YNNKEL in the germline V gene (reference sequence). The germline V and J ends were trimmed by 6 bases and 4 bases, with 9 bases remaining between them.

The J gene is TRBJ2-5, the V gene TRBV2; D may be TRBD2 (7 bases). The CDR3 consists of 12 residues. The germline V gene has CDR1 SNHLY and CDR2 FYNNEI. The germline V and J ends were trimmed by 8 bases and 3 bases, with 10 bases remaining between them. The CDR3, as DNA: TGTGCCAGCCGGGGGGCTAAAGAGACCCAGTACTTC. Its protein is CASRGAKETQYF.

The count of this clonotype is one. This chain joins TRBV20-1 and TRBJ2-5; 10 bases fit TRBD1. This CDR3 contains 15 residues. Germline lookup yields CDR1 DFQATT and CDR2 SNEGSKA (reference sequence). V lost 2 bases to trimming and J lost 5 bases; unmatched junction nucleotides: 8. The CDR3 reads CSARSDRGRLETQYF. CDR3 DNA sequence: TGCAGTGCTAGATCCGACAGGGGGCGCCTGGAGACCCAGTACTTC.

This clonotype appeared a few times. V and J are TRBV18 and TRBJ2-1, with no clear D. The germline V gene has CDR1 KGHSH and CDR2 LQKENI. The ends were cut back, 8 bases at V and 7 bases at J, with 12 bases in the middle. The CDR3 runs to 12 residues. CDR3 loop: CASRTVYNEQFF. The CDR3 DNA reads TGTGCCAGCCGGACGGTTTATAATGAGCAGTTCTTC.

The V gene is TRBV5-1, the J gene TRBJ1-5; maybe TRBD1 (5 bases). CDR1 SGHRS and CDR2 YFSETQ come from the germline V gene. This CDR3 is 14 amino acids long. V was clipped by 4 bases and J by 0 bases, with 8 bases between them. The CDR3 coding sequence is TGCGCCAGCAGCATGACAGATAGCAATCAGCCCCAGCATTTT. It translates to CASSMTDSNQPQHF. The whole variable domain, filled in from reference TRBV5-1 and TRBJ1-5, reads KAGVTQTPRYLIKTRGQQVTLSCSPISGHRSVSWYQQTPGQGLQFLFEYFSETQRNKGNFPGRFSGRQFSNSRSEMNVSTLELGDSALYLCASSMTDSNQPQHFGDGTRLSIL.

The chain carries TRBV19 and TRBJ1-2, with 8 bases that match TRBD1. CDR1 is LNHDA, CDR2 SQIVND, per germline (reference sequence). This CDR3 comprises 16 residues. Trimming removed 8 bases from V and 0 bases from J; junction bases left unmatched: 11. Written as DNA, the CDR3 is TGTGCCAGTGGGACCCAGGGGGCAGCAACTAACTATGGCTACACCTTC. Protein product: CASGTQGAATNYGYTF.

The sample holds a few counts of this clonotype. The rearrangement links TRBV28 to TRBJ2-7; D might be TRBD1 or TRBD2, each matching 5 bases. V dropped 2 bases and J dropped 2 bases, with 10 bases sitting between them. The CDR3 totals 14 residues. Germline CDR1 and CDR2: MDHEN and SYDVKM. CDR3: CASSLQGEAYEQYF. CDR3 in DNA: TGTGCCAGCAGTTTACAGGGAGAAGCCTACGAGCAGTACTTC. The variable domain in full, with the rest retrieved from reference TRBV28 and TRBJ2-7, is DVKVTQSSRYLVKRTGEKVFLECVQDMDHENMFWYRQDPGLGLRLIYFSYDVKMKEKGDIPEGYSVSREKKERFSLILESASTNQTSMYLCASSLQGEAYEQYFGPGTRLTVT.

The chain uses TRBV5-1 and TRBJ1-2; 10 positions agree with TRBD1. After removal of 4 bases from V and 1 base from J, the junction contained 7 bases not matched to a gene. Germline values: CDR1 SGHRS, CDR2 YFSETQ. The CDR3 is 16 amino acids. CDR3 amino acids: CASSAGQGTVNYGYTF. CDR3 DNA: TGCGCCAGCAGCGCGGGACAGGGGACCGTTAACTATGGCTACACCTTC.

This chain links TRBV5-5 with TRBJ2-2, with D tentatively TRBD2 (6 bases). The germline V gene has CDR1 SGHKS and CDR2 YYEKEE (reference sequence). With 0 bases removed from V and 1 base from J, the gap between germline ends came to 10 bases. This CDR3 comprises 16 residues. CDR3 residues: CASSLAAGRNTGELFF. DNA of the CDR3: TGTGCCAGCAGCTTGGCGGCGGGACGGAACACCGGGGAGCTGTTTTTT.

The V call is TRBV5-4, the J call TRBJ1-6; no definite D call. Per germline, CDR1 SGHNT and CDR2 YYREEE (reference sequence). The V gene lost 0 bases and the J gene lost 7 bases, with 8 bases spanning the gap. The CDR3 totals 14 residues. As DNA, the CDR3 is TGTGCCAGCAGCTTGGAGCAAGTCAATTCACCCCTCCACTTT. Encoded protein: CASSLEQVNSPLHF. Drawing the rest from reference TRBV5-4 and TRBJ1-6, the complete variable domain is ETGVTQSPTHLIKTRGQQVTLRCSSQSGHNTVSWYQQALGQGPQFIFQYYREEENGRGNFPPRFSGLQFPNYSSELNVNALELDDSALYLCASSLEQVNSPLHFGNGTRLTVT.

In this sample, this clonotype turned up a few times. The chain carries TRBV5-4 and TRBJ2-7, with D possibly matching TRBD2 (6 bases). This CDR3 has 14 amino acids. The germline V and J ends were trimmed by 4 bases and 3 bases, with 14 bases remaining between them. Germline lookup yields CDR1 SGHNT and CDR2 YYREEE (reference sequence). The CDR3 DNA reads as TGTGCCAGCAGCCCCGAGGAGCGGGTCTACGAGCAGTACTTC. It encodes CASSPEERVYEQYF.